This T cell receptor beta chain emerged from a study of blood T cell repertoires in COVID-19. As for the study in general: Acute and convalescent COVID-19 samples came from the United States, Italy and Spain. Nucleic acid was either cDNA or gDNA, and it came from T cells, B-cell-depleted T cells, or PBMCs.

The length of the CDR3 is 13 residues. Germline lookup yields CDR1 KGHSH and CDR2 LQKENI. V was clipped by 3 bases and J by 3 bases, with 9 bases between them. In the authors' workflow: Estimation of nucleated cell counts relied on the amplification of reference gene primers. Clones were read by immunoSEQ multiplex PCR, and TCRdb kept only the in-frame ones, dropping some. V, J and clone size derive from that table, while D and trimming were established from the DNA sequence. The table records about 310,000 clones, over 75% of them present only once. The chain is built from TRBV18 and TRBJ2-7; tentatively, D is TRBD2 (5 bases). What was sequenced was peripheral blood. The sequence came from a man in his fifties with active or convalescent COVID-19. The DNA of the CDR3 is TGTGCCAGCTCACCGGTCCGGGACTACGAGCAGTACTTC. Residues: CASSPVRDYEQYF.